The clone carrying this TCR beta chain appeared once. The CDR3 consists of 17 residues. After removal of 0 bases from V and 4 bases from J, the junction contained 6 bases not matched to a gene. The germline V gene has CDR1 SGHRS and CDR2 YFSETQ. The data stem from a study of blood T cell repertoires in COVID-19. Libraries were prepared by immunoSEQ multiplex PCR; TCRdb keeps only in-frame clonotypes and omits some of them. The table records approximately 190,000 clones, about 80% of them present only once. The gene calls are TRBV5-1 and TRBJ2-3; 12 bases are a match to TRBD2. Sequencing input: peripheral blood. The TCR originated in an older woman with COVID-19, enrolled during active disease. The CDR3 spells CASSLELAGGFSDTQYF. The CDR3 coding sequence is TGCGCCAGCAGCTTGGAACTAGCGGGAGGTTTTTCAGATACGCAGTATTTT.